This record looks at one TCR beta chain sequence and its context. This clone appeared a single time. Its antigen has not been determined. Base qualities are not recorded, but no much larger clone differs from it by a single base. The sample is drawn from a study of Ad26.COV2.S vaccination and SARS-CoV-2 variants (dated by TCRdb to the early 2020s). Looking at the study overall: Vaccine-arm donors came from COV1001, a multicentre, randomized, double-blind, placebo-controlled phase I-IIa trial of Ad26.COV2.S in healthy adults. The TCR-sequenced set comprised about 30 samples: around 20 Ad26.COV2.S vaccine recipients, 5 placebo recipients and 8 SARS-CoV-2 convalescent individuals. Ad26.COV2.S was administered intramuscularly at a dose of 5x10^10 or 1x10^11 viral particles, either as one shot or as two shots given 56 days apart. Throughout the experiments and outcome assessment, investigators stayed blinded to trial group allocation. Trial participants were randomized into five groups of five, in which low-dose or high-dose Ad26.COV2.S was given once or twice, or placebo was given on both occasions. TCRbeta repertoire sequencing served as the tool for gauging how specific and how broad the SARS-CoV-2-reactive T cell receptors were following Ad26.COV2.S vaccination.

What the work shows at the level of the full study, not this receptor alone: After vaccination, substantial breadth of spike-specific CD8+ and CD4+ T cell responses was reported. Ad26.COV2.S recipients had higher spike-specific TCR breadth than placebo recipients (P = 0.0014). It was noted by the authors that total T cell responses may have been underestimated by the TCR breadth and depth analyses. The study lacked the statistical power to compare responses across vaccine doses or regimens. Vaccine and placebo recipients had similar non-spike TCR breadth, a finding consistent with the vaccine containing only spike.

The immunoSEQ Assay was the method used to sequence TCRbeta CDR3 regions. After extraction, genomic DNA underwent amplification by bias-controlled multiplex PCR, followed by high-throughput sequencing. The paper's processing steps were these. To quantify the absolute abundance of every unique TCRbeta CDR3 region, sequences were collapsed and filtered. T cell fraction was estimated by normalization of TCRbeta template counts to usable DNA, with usable DNA being measured through amplification of reference genes present in all nucleated cells. Repertoire TCRs were annotated as SARS-CoV-2-specific by exact matching of V gene, CDR3 amino acid sequence and J gene to a known reactive TCR set. MIRA supplied the reference SARS-CoV-2 TCR set, which was filtered for enrichment in COVID-19-positive ImmuneCODE repertoires so that public or cross-reactive TCRs were removed. Based on the MIRA antigens, annotated TCRs were further analysed at the level of specific ORF or position within ORF. Breadth was defined as annotated unique rearrangements over total unique productive rearrangements; depth was the summed frequency of those rearrangements. TCR breadth was compared between groups using two-sided Wilcoxon rank-sum tests. This immuneACCESS table, as held by TCRdb, lists in-frame sequences with V and J called but not all clones. Of the missing ones, under half trace to an unresolved V gene in checked studies; the others have no known cause. V and J calls plus clone size are reproduced from that table; the DNA served to infer D and trimming. In this sample the table shows hundreds of thousands of clones, about 90% of which occur a single time. The top ten clonotypes cover 1.5% to 2% of the sample.

The treatment or condition label, read with the paper, signifies: over 15 received Ad26.COV2.S at low or high dose, single or two shots; 5 received placebo; per-sample allocation not given. Repertoires of vaccine and placebo recipients were sequenced from samples collected on day 63 after the first injection. Between 29 July and 7 August 2020, Cohort 1b enrolled approximately 26 adults aged 18-55 years at one site in Boston, USA. As a vaccine, Ad26.COV2.S was a replication-incompetent adenovirus type 26 vector that expressed a prefusion-stabilized SARS-CoV-2 spike protein derived from the original Wuhan strain. CDR1 and CDR2 were assigned from the germline V gene as SGHVS and FNYEAQ. Spanning cysteine to phenylalanine, the CDR3 consists of 15 amino acids. Only CDR3 DNA remains: 45 bases, in frame from the first base. The germline ends are 14 bases apart after V is trimmed by 5 bases and J by 3 bases.

The TCR originated in a person aged 18 to 65 who received the Ad26.COV2.S COVID-19 vaccine or a placebo. The sequence is built from TRBV7-6 and TRBJ1-5; perhaps TRBD1 is the D gene, with 6 bases matching. The source was peripheral blood, collected in a trial of Ad26.COV2.S vaccine versus placebo. For the CDR3, the sequence is CASSLRGHNNQPQHF. In nucleotide form, the sequence is TGTGCCAGCAGCCTACGGGGACACAACAATCAGCCCCAGCATTTT. Joined to the reference TRBV7-6 and TRBJ1-5 proteins, this CDR3 gives the full variable domain: GAGVSQSPRYKVTKRGQDVALRCDPISGHVSLYWYRQALGQGPEFLTYFNYEAQQDKSGLPNDRFSAERPEGSISTLTIQRTEQRDSAMYRCASSLRGHNNQPQHFGDGTRLSIL.